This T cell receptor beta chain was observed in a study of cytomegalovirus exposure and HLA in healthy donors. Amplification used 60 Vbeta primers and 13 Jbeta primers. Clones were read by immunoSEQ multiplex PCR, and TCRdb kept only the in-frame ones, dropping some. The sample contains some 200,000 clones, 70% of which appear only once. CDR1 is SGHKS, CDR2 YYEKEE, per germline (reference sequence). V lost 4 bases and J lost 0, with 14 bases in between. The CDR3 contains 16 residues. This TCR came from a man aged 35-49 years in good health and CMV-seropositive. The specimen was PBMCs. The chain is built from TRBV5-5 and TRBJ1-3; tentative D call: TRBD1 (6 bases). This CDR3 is CASSEYRASSGNTIYF. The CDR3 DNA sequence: TGTGCCAGCAGCGAGTACAGGGCCAGCTCTGGAAACACCATATATTTT.